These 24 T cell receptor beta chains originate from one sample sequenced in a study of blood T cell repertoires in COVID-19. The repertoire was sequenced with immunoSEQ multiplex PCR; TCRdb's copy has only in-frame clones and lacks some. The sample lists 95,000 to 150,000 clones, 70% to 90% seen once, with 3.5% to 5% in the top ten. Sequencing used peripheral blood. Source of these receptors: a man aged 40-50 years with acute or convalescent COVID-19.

CDR3 sequence: CASREGPYEQYF. DNA for the CDR3: TGTGCCAGCAGGGAGGGTCCCTACGAGCAGTACTTC. The rearrangement links TRBV11-2 to TRBJ2-7; perhaps TRBD2 as D (6 bases). This CDR3 region has 12 residues. From germline, CDR1 is SGHAT and CDR2 FQNNGV. The V and J ends lost 6 bases and 2 bases respectively, with 8 bases between them. Full variable domain (missing parts from reference TRBV11-2 and TRBJ2-7): EAGVAQSPRYKIIEKRQSVAFWCNPISGHATLYWYQQILGQGPKLLIQFQNNGVVDDSQLPKDRFSAERLKGVDSTLKIQPAKLEDSAVYLCASREGPYEQYFGPGTRLTVT.

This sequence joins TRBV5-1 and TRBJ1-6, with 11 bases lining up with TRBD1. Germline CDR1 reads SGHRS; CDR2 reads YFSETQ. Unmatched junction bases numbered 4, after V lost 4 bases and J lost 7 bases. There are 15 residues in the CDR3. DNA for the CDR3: TGCGCCAGCAGCCCTGGACAGGGGGCGAATTCACCCCTCCACTTT. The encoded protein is CASSPGQGANSPLHF.

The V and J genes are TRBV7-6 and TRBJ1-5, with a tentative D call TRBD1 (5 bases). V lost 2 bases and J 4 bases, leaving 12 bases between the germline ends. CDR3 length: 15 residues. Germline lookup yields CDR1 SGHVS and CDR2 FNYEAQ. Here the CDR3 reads CASSLRAGQNQPQHF. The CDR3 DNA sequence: TGTGCCAGCAGCTTAAGGGCAGGGCAAAATCAGCCCCAGCATTTT.

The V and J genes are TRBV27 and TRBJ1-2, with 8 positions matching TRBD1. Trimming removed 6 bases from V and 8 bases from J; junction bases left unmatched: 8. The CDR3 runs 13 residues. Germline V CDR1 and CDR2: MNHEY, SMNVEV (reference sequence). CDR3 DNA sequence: TGTGCCAGCAGGTCTCAGGGGGCAGAGGGCTACACCTTC. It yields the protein CASRSQGAEGYTF.

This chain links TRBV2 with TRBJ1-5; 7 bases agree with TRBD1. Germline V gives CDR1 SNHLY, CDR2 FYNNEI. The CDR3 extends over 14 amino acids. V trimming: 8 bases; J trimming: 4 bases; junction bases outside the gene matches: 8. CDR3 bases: TGTGCCAGCGGGACCCGGGACAGAAATCAGCCCCAGCATTTT. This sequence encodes CASGTRDRNQPQHF. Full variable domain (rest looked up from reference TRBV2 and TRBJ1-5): EPEVTQTPSHQVTQMGQEVILRCVPISNHLYFYWYRQILGQKVEFLVSFYNNEISEKSEIFDDQFSVERPDGSNFTLKIRSTKLEDSAMYFCASGTRDRNQPQHFGDGTRLSIL.

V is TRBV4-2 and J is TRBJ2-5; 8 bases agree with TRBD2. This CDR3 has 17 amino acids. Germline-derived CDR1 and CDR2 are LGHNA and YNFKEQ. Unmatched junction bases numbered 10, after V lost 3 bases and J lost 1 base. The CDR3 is CASSHVSLAGTQETQYF. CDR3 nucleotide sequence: TGTGCCAGCAGCCATGTCTCCTTAGCGGGGACCCAAGAGACCCAGTACTTC.

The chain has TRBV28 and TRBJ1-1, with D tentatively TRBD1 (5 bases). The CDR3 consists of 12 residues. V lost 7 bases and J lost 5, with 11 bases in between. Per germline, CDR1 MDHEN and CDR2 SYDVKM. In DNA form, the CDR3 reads TGTGCCAGCAAGGGGATATGGACTGAAGCTTTCTTT. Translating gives CASKGIWTEAFF.

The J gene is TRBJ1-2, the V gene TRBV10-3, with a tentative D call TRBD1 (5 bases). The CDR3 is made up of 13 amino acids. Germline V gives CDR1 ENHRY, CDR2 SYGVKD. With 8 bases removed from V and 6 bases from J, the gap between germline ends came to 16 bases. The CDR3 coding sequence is TGTGCCATCCGTATTGGGGCAGGTGATGGCTACACCTTC. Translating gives CAIRIGAGDGYTF.

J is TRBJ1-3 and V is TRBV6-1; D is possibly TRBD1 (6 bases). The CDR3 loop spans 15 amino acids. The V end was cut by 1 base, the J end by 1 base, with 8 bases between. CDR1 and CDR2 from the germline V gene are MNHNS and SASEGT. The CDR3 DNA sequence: TGTGCCAGCAGTGAAGGGACAGTATCTGGAAACACCATATATTTT. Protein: CASSEGTVSGNTIYF.

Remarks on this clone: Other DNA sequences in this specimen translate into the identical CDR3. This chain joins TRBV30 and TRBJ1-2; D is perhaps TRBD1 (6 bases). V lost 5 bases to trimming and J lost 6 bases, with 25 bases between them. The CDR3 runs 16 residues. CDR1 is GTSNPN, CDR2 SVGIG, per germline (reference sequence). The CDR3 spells CAWSTRVGGPRDGYTF. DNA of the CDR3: TGTGCCTGGTCTACTCGGGTGGGGGGGCCGCGGGATGGCTACACCTTC.

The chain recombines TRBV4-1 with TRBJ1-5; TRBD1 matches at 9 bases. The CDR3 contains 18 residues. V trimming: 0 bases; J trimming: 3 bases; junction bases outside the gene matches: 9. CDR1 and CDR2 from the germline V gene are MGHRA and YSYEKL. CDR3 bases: TGCGCCAGCAGCCAAGATATCTCCGGGACAGGGAACAATCAGCCCCAGCATTTT. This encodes CASSQDISGTGNNQPQHF.

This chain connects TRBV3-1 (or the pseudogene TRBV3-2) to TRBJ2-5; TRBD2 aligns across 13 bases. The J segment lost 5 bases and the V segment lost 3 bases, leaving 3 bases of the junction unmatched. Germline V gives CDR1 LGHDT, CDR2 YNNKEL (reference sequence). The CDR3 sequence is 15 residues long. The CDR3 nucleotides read TGTGCCAGCAGCCAGAGGACTAGCGGGGGCGAGACCCAGTACTTC. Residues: CASSQRTSGGETQYF.

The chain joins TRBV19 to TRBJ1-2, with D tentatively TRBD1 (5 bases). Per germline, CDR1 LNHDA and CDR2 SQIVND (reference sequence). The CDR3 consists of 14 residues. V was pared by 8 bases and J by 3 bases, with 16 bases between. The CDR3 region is CASRSGTEHYGYTF. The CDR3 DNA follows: TGTGCCAGTCGGTCCGGGACTGAACACTATGGCTACACCTTC.

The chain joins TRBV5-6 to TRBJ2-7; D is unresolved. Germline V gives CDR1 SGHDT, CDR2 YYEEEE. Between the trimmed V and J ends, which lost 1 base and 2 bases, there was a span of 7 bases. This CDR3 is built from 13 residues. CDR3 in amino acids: CASSLFPPYEQYF. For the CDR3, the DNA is TGTGCCAGCAGCTTGTTCCCTCCCTACGAGCAGTACTTC.

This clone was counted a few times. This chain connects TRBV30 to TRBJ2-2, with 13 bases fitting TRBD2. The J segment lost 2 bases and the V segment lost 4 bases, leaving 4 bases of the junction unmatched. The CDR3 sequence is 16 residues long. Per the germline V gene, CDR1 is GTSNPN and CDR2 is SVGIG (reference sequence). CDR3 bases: TGTGCCTGGACACCGGGACTAGCGGGAAACACCGGGGAGCTGTTTTTT. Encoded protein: CAWTPGLAGNTGELFF. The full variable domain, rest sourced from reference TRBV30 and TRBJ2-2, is SQTIHQWPATLVQPVGSPLSLECTVEGTSNPNLYWYRQAAGRGLQLLFYSVGIGQISSEVPQNLSASRPQDRQFILSSKKLLLSDSGFYLCAWTPGLAGNTGELFFGEGSRLTVL.

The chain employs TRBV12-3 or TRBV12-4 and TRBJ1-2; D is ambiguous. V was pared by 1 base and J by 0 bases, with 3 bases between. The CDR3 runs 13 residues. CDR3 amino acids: CASSLGANYGYTF. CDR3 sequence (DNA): TGTGCCAGCAGTTTAGGCGCTAACTATGGCTACACCTTC.

The CDR3 spells CASSRTGDYYGYTF. The CDR3 DNA reads TGTGCCAGCAGCCGAACAGGCGACTACTATGGCTACACCTTC. The V call is TRBV27, the J call TRBJ1-2, with D maybe TRBD1 (5 bases). The ends were cut back, 6 bases at V and 3 bases at J, with 14 bases in the middle. The germline V gene encodes CDR1 MNHEY and CDR2 SMNVEV (reference sequence). CDR3 length: 14 amino acids.

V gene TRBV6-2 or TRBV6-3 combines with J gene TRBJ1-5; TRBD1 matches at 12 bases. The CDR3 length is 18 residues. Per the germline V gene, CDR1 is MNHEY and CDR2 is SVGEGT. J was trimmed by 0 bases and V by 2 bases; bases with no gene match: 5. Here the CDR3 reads CASSYRGQGAYSNQPQHF. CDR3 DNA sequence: TGTGCCAGCAGTTACAGGGGACAGGGGGCTTATAGCAATCAGCCCCAGCATTTT.

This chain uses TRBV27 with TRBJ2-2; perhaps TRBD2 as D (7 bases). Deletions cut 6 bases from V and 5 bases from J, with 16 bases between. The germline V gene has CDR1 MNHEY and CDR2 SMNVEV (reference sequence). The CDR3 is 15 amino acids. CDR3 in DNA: TGTGCCAGCAGAGGGGGGACTATCCCAACCGGGGAGCTGTTTTTT. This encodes CASRGGTIPTGELFF.

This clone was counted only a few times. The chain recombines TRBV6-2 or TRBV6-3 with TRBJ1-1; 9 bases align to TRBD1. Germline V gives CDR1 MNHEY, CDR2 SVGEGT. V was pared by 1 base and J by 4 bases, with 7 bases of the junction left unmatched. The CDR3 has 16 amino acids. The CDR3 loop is CASSYLDRGMSTEAFF. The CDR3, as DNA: TGTGCCAGCAGTTACTTGGACAGGGGAATGAGCACTGAAGCTTTCTTT.

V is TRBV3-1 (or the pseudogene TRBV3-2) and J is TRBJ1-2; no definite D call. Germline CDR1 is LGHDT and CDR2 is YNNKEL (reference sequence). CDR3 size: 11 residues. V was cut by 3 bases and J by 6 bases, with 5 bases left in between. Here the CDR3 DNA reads TGTGCCAGCAGCCAGGAGGATGGCTACACCTTC. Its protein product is CASSQEDGYTF.

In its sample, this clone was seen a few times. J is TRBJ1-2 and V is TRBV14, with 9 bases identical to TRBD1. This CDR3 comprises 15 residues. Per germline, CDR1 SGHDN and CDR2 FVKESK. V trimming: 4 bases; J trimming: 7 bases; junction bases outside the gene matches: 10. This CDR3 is CASSRIKTGGVGYTF. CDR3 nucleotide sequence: TGTGCCAGCAGCCGCATAAAAACAGGGGGCGTTGGCTACACCTTC.

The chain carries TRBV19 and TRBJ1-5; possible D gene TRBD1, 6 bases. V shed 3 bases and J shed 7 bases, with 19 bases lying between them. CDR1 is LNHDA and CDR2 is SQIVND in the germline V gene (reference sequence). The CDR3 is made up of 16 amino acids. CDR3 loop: CASSIFGGRVEQPQHF. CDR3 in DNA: TGTGCCAGTAGTATCTTTGGGGGCAGGGTAGAACAGCCCCAGCATTTT.

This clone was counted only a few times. CDR3 bases: TGTGCCAGTAGTATGTCGGGGGGCGGACAGCCCCAGCATTTT. Translating gives CASSMSGGGQPQHF. V is TRBV19 and J is TRBJ1-5, with D possibly TRBD1 on 6 matching bases. Looked up from germline, CDR1 is LNHDA and CDR2 is SQIVND (reference sequence). The germline V and J ends were trimmed by 3 bases and 7 bases, with 13 bases remaining between them. This CDR3 contains 14 residues.